The 3 T cell receptor beta chains listed next were all sequenced from one sample in a study of cytomegalovirus exposure and HLA in healthy donors. Assay: immunoSEQ multiplex PCR; the TCRdb copy retains only in-frame clones and omits some. This table has some 310,000 clones, 88% appearing once. Sequencing used PBMCs. The source of these receptors is a man aged 25 to 40 in good health and CMV-seronegative.

The gene calls are TRBV7-9 and TRBJ1-2, with D possibly TRBD1 on 5 matching bases. The CDR3 runs to 14 residues. Germline V gives CDR1 SEHNR, CDR2 FQNEAQ (reference sequence). V was cut by 3 bases and J by 3 bases, with 11 bases left in between. The CDR3 protein is CASSLGRDHYGYTF. The CDR3 DNA is TGTGCCAGCAGCTTGGGCAGGGATCACTATGGCTACACCTTC.

This clone appeared a few times. The chain is built from TRBV19 and TRBJ2-7; TRBD1 matches at 9 bases. The V gene end was trimmed by 10 bases and the J gene end by 2 bases; junction bases not matched to a gene: 9. Per germline, CDR1 LNHDA and CDR2 SQIVND (reference sequence). The CDR3 is 14 amino acids. The CDR3 DNA sequence: TGTGCCACCAAGGAGGACAGGGGAACCTACGAGCAGTACTTC. Protein: CATKEDRGTYEQYF.

This clone was counted once. This chain links TRBV7-8 with TRBJ2-5, with TRBD2 matching over 7 bases. The germline V gene has CDR1 SGHVS and CDR2 FQNEAQ. CDR3 length: 15 residues. Trimming cost V 6 bases and J 2 bases; bases outside gene matches: 9. The chain's CDR3 is CASSTSSGLQETQYF. CDR3 sequence (DNA): TGTGCCAGCAGTACATCTAGCGGACTACAAGAGACCCAGTACTTC.